This TCR beta chain was sequenced for a study of blood T cell repertoires in COVID-19. Study-level background: Sites in the United States, Italy and Spain provided acute and convalescent COVID-19 samples. Sample material is recorded as cDNA or gDNA derived from T cells, B-cell-depleted T cells, or PBMCs.

Looked up from germline, CDR1 is LNHNV and CDR2 is YYDKDF (reference sequence). Trimming removed 0 bases from V and 6 bases from J; junction bases left unmatched: 7. CDR3 size: 16 residues. Per the study methods: Counts of nucleated cells, estimated from reference gene primer amplification, were obtained. Measured with immunoSEQ multiplex PCR; TCRdb has only the in-frame clones, and not every one. D and trimming were read from the DNA, whereas the V and J calls and clone size are those reported in that table. The table shows about 140,000 clones, with about 76% occurring only once. The sequenced sample consisted of peripheral blood. The clonotype was recovered from a man older than 75 with acute or convalescent COVID-19. The chain carries TRBV15 and TRBJ2-1; 8 nucleotides line up with TRBD1. Written as DNA, the CDR3 is TGTGCCACCAGCAGAGATGAGGGGACAGGATTCAATGAGCAGTTCTTC. Amino acids: CATSRDEGTGFNEQFF.